Following are 26 T cell receptor beta chains from one sample sequenced in a study of post-analysis software for immune sequencing data. Study-level findings and limits: A few TRBV segments appeared more often in patients than in controls, and TRBV5-6, TRBV5-1 and TRBV20-1 were among these.

Built from TCR beta cDNA, the libraries had unique molecular identifiers in them. TCRdb ran MiXCR on the PCR reads and lists one entry per CDR3 protein. The table records about 400,000 distinct CDR3 sequences, around a third of them present only once. No antigen has been identified for these receptors. The specimen sequenced was blood. The origin of the receptors is a girl aged 5 to 17 with multiple sclerosis.

This clonotype appeared once. The chain is built from TRBV29-1 and TRBJ2-5, with D perhaps TRBD1 (5 bases). Trimming removed 4 bases from V and 5 bases from J, with 14 bases in between. This CDR3 comprises 13 residues. Germline V gene data show CDR1 as SQVTM and CDR2 as ANQGSEA. The CDR3 loop is CSVVARALETQYF. CDR3 in DNA: TGCAGCGTTGTTGCCAGGGCGCTGGAGACCCAGTACTTC.

The rearrangement uses TRBV9 and TRBJ2-1; tentatively, D is TRBD1 or TRBD2 (5 bases each). The CDR3 spans 19 residues. The V and J ends lost 0 bases and 0 bases respectively, with 19 bases between them. Germline lookup yields CDR1 SGDLS and CDR2 YYNGEE. The CDR3 DNA is TGTGCCAGCAGCGTAGGTGAGGGACGACACCTGGGCTCCTACAATGAGCAGTTCTTC. Translated: CASSVGEGRHLGSYNEQFF.

This clonotype was seen at least ten times. V usage is TRBV6-1 and J usage is TRBJ2-3; 10 nucleotides line up with TRBD1. The CDR3 is made up of 15 amino acids. Germline V gene data show CDR1 as MNHNS and CDR2 as SASEGT. The J segment lost 1 base and the V segment lost 4 bases, leaving 2 bases of the junction unmatched. The CDR3 DNA reads TGTGCCAGCAGTGGACAGGGGGCAGGCACAGATACGCAGTATTTT. It is translated as CASSGQGAGTDTQYF.

This chain uses TRBV5-5 with TRBJ1-6; no clear D. Between the trimmed V and J ends, which lost 4 bases and 8 bases, there was a span of 16 bases. The germline V gene has CDR1 SGHKS and CDR2 YYEKEE (reference sequence). The CDR3 consists of 15 residues. The CDR3 spells CASSPQYGRDSPLHF. As DNA, the CDR3 is TGTGCCAGCAGCCCCCAGTACGGGAGGGATTCACCCCTCCACTTT.

A few counts support this clonotype. The V gene is TRBV20-1, the J gene TRBJ2-7; 8 bases are shared with TRBD1. The CDR3 loop spans 15 amino acids. The ends lost 0 bases at V and 0 bases at J; junction bases unmatched: 4. Germline assignment: CDR1 DFQATT and CDR2 SNEGSKA (reference sequence). As DNA, the CDR3 is TGCAGTGCTAGAGAAGGCACAGGGGGCTCCTACGAGCAGTACTTC. Translation: CSAREGTGGSYEQYF.

This clonotype was picked up a small number of times. This chain uses TRBV20-1 with TRBJ2-5; no clear D gene. The ends were cut back, 6 bases at V and 3 bases at J, with 5 bases in the middle. From germline, CDR1 is DFQATT and CDR2 SNEGSKA (reference sequence). CDR3 size: 10 residues. The chain's CDR3 is CSASEETQYF. The CDR3 bases are TGCAGTGCATCAGAAGAGACCCAGTACTTC.

This clonotype has at least ten counts. V and J are TRBV29-1 and TRBJ2-5; tentatively, D is TRBD1 (5 bases). The V gene's germline CDR1 is SQVTM and CDR2 ANQGSEA. The CDR3 is 12 amino acids. Trimming removed 8 bases from V and 2 bases from J, with 12 bases in between. The CDR3 sequence is CSSVGAQETQYF. The DNA for the CDR3 is TGCAGCTCCGTAGGGGCTCAAGAGACCCAGTACTTC.

The genes are TRBV2 and TRBJ2-3; 12 nucleotides agree with TRBD2. The CDR3 length is 18 residues. Germline-derived CDR1 and CDR2 are SNHLY and FYNNEI. The V gene end was trimmed by 2 bases and the J gene end by 3 bases; junction bases not matched to a gene: 9. Written as DNA, the CDR3 is TGTGCCAGCAGTGAACCTTCCTCACTAGCGGGGGGTACAGATACGCAGTATTTT. Translated, it gives CASSEPSSLAGGTDTQYF.

The chain couples TRBV15 to TRBJ1-2; 11 nucleotides line up with TRBD1. The CDR3 spans 17 residues. CDR1 and CDR2 from the germline V gene are LNHNV and YYDKDF (reference sequence). Unmatched junction bases numbered 11, after V lost 0 bases and J lost 8 bases. CDR3 sequence (DNA): TGTGCCACCAGCAGAGATCGGGTATCCGGGACAGGGGGAGGCTACACCTTC. This encodes CATSRDRVSGTGGGYTF.

The J gene is TRBJ2-7, the V gene TRBV7-9; D gene ambiguous. From germline, CDR1 is SEHNR and CDR2 FQNEAQ (reference sequence). CDR3 size: 16 residues. V was trimmed by 1 base and J by 3 bases, leaving 16 bases between them. The CDR3 DNA reads as TGTGCCAGCAGCTTAGTTGTCGAGAAATCTCTCTACGAGCAGTACTTC. Its translation: CASSLVVEKSLYEQYF.

The V gene is TRBV4-2, the J gene TRBJ2-1; maybe TRBD1 (6 bases). This CDR3 contains 14 residues. Germline CDR1 and CDR2: LGHNA and YNFKEQ. V shed 2 bases and J shed 5 bases, with 10 bases lying between them. The chain's CDR3 is CASSQRQGNNEQFF. The CDR3 DNA follows: TGTGCCAGCAGCCAACGGCAGGGGAACAATGAGCAGTTCTTC.

This clonotype was picked up a small number of times. The genes are TRBV20-1 and TRBJ2-7, with D unclear. This CDR3 has 15 amino acids. Germline V gene lookup returns CDR1 DFQATT and CDR2 SNEGSKA (reference sequence). The V end lost 3 bases, the J end lost 3 bases, and 18 bases lay between the germline ends. The CDR3 loop is CSARDPTLTFYEQYF. The CDR3 coding sequence is TGCAGTGCTAGGGACCCCACATTGACATTCTACGAGCAGTACTTC.

In this sample, this clonotype turned up a few times. The chain has TRBV7-8 and TRBJ1-5, with a possible D match to TRBD1 (5 bases). Germline CDR1 SGHVS, CDR2 FQNEAQ. The CDR3 is 16 amino acids. V was cut by 1 base and J by 0 bases, with 10 bases left in between. In DNA, the CDR3 is TGTGCCAGCAGCTTAGAACAGGCGACTAGCAATCAGCCCCAGCATTTT. Amino acid sequence: CASSLEQATSNQPQHF.

The chain couples TRBV20-1 to TRBJ2-7, with a weak D call TRBD2 (5 bases). This CDR3 region has 14 residues. Trimming shortened V by 8 bases and J by 5 bases, and 22 bases separated the two germline ends. Germline V gene lookup returns CDR1 DFQATT and CDR2 SNEGSKA (reference sequence). CDR3: CSIKGVGGFDEQYF. CDR3 bases: TGCAGTATTAAGGGCGTCGGAGGATTCGACGAGCAGTACTTC.

This clonotype has only a few counts. V usage is TRBV7-8 and J usage is TRBJ2-1, with TRBD2 matching over 11 bases. Germline trimming cut 0 bases from V and 2 bases from J; bases unmatched to any gene: 6. Looked up from germline, CDR1 is SGHVS and CDR2 is FQNEAQ. The CDR3 consists of 18 residues. The CDR3 nucleotides are TGTGCCAGCAGCTTAGCGAGGAGTAGCGGGGGGGCCTACAATGAGCAGTTCTTC. Protein: CASSLARSSGGAYNEQFF.

There are a few counts of this clonotype. V usage is TRBV5-1 and J usage is TRBJ2-7, with TRBD2 matching 8 bases. J gave up 5 bases and V 4 bases, and 8 bases lay outside the gene matches. Germline V gene sequence: CDR1 SGHRS, CDR2 YFSETQ. The CDR3 loop spans 14 amino acids. In DNA, the CDR3 is TGCGCCAGCAGCATCCGACCGGGAGGGGACGAGCAGTACTTC. Protein sequence: CASSIRPGGDEQYF. The complete variable domain, with remaining parts taken from reference TRBV5-1 and TRBJ2-7, reads KAGVTQTPRYLIKTRGQQVTLSCSPISGHRSVSWYQQTPGQGLQFLFEYFSETQRNKGNFPGRFSGRQFSNSRSEMNVSTLELGDSALYLCASSIRPGGDEQYFGPGTRLTVT.

The chain carries TRBV5-1 and TRBJ2-5, with D possibly matching TRBD1 (5 bases). CDR3 length: 15 residues. The germline V and J ends were trimmed by 0 bases and 0 bases, with 9 bases remaining between them. Per germline, CDR1 SGHRS and CDR2 YFSETQ. The CDR3 DNA is TGCGCCAGCAGCTTGGTGACAGTAAACCAAGAGACCCAGTACTTC. This codes for CASSLVTVNQETQYF.

This clonotype has only a few counts. The genes are TRBV20-1 and TRBJ2-1, with TRBD2 matching over 7 bases. The CDR3 contains 15 residues. Germline V gives CDR1 DFQATT, CDR2 SNEGSKA (reference sequence). The ends lost 3 bases at V and 6 bases at J; junction bases unmatched: 11. CDR3 loop: CSARVGGGRVNEQFF. The CDR3 DNA reads TGCAGTGCTAGGGTTGGGGGGGGACGGGTCAATGAGCAGTTCTTC.

The chain has TRBV7-9 and TRBJ2-1; 8 bases fit TRBD2. Trimming took 5 bases from V and 6 from J; bases not matched to a gene: 12. The CDR3 is 16 residues long. Germline CDR1 SEHNR, CDR2 FQNEAQ (reference sequence). CDR3 in amino acids: CASSASLAGSPNEQFF. The CDR3 nucleotides are TGTGCCAGCAGCGCCTCCTTAGCGGGGTCCCCCAATGAGCAGTTCTTC.

This clonotype has more than one count but fewer than ten. The J gene is TRBJ2-5, the V gene TRBV12-3 or TRBV12-4, with 11 bases aligning to TRBD2. V shed 3 bases, J shed 5 bases, and the junction held 5 bases outside the gene matches. The CDR3 consists of 15 residues. The DNA for the CDR3 is TGTGCCAGCAGTTTCCCGGGACTAGCGGAGGAGACCCAGTACTTC. It translates to CASSFPGLAEETQYF.

J is TRBJ1-6 and V is TRBV5-1, with 8 bases matching TRBD1. CDR1 and CDR2 from the germline V gene are SGHRS and YFSETQ. This CDR3 comprises 14 residues. J gave up 10 bases and V 3 bases, and 6 bases lay outside the gene matches. Written as DNA, the CDR3 is TGCGCCAGCAGCTCGACAGGGGTGGAATCACCCCTCCACTTT. Encoded protein: CASSSTGVESPLHF. Together with reference TRBV5-1 and TRBJ1-6, the CDR3 gives the full variable domain: KAGVTQTPRYLIKTRGQQVTLSCSPISGHRSVSWYQQTPGQGLQFLFEYFSETQRNKGNFPGRFSGRQFSNSRSEMNVSTLELGDSALYLCASSSTGVESPLHFGNGTRLTVT.

This clonotype has a handful of counts. This chain connects TRBV6-2 or TRBV6-3 to TRBJ2-7, with D unresolved. Germline V gives CDR1 MNHEY, CDR2 SVGEGT. This CDR3 spans 15 amino acids. Deletions cut 2 bases from V and 6 bases from J, with 17 bases between. The CDR3 DNA reads as TGTGCCAGCAGTTACAGGCCGGGCAAGGTGGGCGAGCAGTACTTC. Translated, it gives CASSYRPGKVGEQYF.

The V gene is TRBV13, the J gene TRBJ1-2; D is ambiguous. The V gene lost 2 bases and the J gene lost 7 bases, with 11 bases spanning the gap. This CDR3 spans 13 amino acids. Germline V gene sequence: CDR1 PRHDT, CDR2 FYEKMQ (reference sequence). The CDR3 reads CASSLSRSSGYTF. The CDR3 coding sequence is TGTGCCAGCAGCTTATCAAGAAGTAGTGGCTACACCTTC.

The chain carries TRBV6-2 or TRBV6-3 and TRBJ1-2; TRBD1 matches at 8 bases. V shed 2 bases, J shed 6 bases, and the junction held 8 bases outside the gene matches. CDR3 length equals 15 residues. Germline values: CDR1 MNHEY, CDR2 SVGEGT. CDR3 residues: CASSYGGQGLNGYTF. Written as DNA, the CDR3 is TGTGCCAGCAGTTACGGTGGACAGGGACTTAATGGCTACACCTTC.

The V call is TRBV29-1, the J call TRBJ2-2, with D hard to call. CDR3 size: 13 residues. Germline V gene data show CDR1 as SQVTM and CDR2 as ANQGSEA. Trimming stripped 5 bases from V and 3 bases from J, with 10 bases between. CDR3 amino acids: CSVLVRDTGELFF. Here the CDR3 DNA reads TGCAGCGTTCTCGTAAGGGACACCGGGGAGCTGTTTTTT.

This clonotype was counted a few times. V gene TRBV5-1 combines with J gene TRBJ2-5; 8 bases fit TRBD2. The J segment lost 2 bases and the V segment lost 4 bases, leaving 7 bases of the junction unmatched. The germline V gene encodes CDR1 SGHRS and CDR2 YFSETQ. This CDR3 comprises 15 residues. In DNA form, the CDR3 reads TGCGCCAGCAGCCGAGGAGCGGGGGTTCAAGAGACCCAGTACTTC. Translating gives CASSRGAGVQETQYF.